This T cell receptor (beta chain) was retrieved from a study of blood T cell repertoires in COVID-19. The method was immunoSEQ multiplex PCR; TCRdb's version includes in-frame clones alone and lacks a portion of them. The sample includes around 51,000 clones, approximately 83% of them seen just once. This CDR3 spans 13 amino acids. The germline gives CDR1 SGHVS, CDR2 FQNEAQ. Trimming took off 5 bases at V and 8 bases at J, with 13 bases between the two ends. Sequenced material: peripheral blood. The V and J genes are TRBV7-8 and TRBJ2-4; D might be TRBD2 (6 bases). This receptor was obtained from a woman of 80 years or more with acute or convalescent COVID-19. The DNA for the CDR3 is TGTGCCAGCAGCGCCGGGCGGGGAGACATTCAGTACTTC. Translated: CASSAGRGDIQYF. Full variable domain (remainder filled in from reference TRBV7-8 and TRBJ2-4): GAGVSQSPRYKVAKRGQDVALRCDPISGHVSLFWYQQALGQGPEFLTYFQNEAQLDKSGLPSDRFFAERPEGSVSTLKIQRTQQEDSAVYLCASSAGRGDIQYFGAGTRLSVL.